This T cell receptor beta chain was sequenced in a study of cytomegalovirus exposure and HLA in healthy donors. Germline V gene data show CDR1 as MDHEN and CDR2 as SYDVKM. The germline V and J ends were trimmed by 10 bases and 5 bases, with 14 bases remaining between them. CDR3 length equals 12 residues. Findings of the study overall: Most CMV-associated TCR beta chains were later found to appear HLA-restricted. There were around 160 TCR beta chains listed as cytomegalovirus-associated.

Comment on this clone: The antigen is undetermined.

The PCR had 60 Vbeta and 13 Jbeta primers. Assay used: immunoSEQ multiplex PCR; TCRdb lists only in-frame clones, some missing. The sample carries more than 150,000 clones, 82% recorded once. This sequence originates from a man in his forties in good health and CMV-seronegative. The rearrangement links TRBV28 to TRBJ1-2; D gene ambiguous. Sequencing was done on a sample of PBMCs. The CDR3 DNA is TGTGCCATCGAGGGCGCGAGGTATGGCTACACCTTC. This encodes CAIEGARYGYTF.